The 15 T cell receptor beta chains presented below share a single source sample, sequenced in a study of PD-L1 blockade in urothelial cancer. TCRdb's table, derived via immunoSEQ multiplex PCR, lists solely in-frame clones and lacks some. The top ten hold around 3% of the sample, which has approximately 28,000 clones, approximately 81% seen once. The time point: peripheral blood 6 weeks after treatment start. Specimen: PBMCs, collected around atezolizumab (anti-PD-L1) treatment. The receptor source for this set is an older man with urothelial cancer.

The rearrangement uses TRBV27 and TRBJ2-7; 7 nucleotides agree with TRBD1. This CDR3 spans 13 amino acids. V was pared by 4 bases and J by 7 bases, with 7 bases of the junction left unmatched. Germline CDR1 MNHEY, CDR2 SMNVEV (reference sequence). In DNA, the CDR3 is TGTGCCAGCAGTTCCGAGACAGGGTTAGAGCAGTACTTC. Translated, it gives CASSSETGLEQYF.

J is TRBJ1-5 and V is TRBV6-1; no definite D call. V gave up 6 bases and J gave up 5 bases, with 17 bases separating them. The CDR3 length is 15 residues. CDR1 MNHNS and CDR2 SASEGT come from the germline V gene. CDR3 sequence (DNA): TGTGCCAGCAGAGGATACCTAGGAGTGTATCAGCCCCAGCATTTT. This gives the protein CASRGYLGVYQPQHF.

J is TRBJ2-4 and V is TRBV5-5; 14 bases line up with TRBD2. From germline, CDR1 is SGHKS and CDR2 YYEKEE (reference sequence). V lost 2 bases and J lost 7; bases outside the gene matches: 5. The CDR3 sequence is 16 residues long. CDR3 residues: CASSFGTSGRANIQYF. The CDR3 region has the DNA TGTGCCAGCAGCTTCGGGACTAGCGGGAGAGCGAACATTCAGTACTTC.

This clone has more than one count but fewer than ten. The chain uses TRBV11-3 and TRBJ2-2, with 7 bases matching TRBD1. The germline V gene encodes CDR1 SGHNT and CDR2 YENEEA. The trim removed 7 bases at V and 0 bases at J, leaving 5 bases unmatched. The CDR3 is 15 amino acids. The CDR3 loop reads CASTRTGSNTGELFF. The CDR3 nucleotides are TGTGCCAGCACCCGGACAGGTTCGAACACCGGGGAGCTGTTTTTT.

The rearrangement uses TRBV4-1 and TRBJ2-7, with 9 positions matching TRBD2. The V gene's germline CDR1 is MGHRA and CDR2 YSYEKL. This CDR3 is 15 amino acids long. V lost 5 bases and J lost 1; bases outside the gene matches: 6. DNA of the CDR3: TGCGCCAGCAGCTTAAGCGGGGGGCTATCCTACGAGCAGTACTTC. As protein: CASSLSGGLSYEQYF.

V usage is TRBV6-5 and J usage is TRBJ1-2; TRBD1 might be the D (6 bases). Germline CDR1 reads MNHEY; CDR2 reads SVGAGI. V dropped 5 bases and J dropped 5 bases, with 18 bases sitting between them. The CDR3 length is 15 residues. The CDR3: CASSIQQGAIYGYTF. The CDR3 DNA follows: TGTGCCAGCAGTATCCAACAGGGCGCAATTTATGGCTACACCTTC.

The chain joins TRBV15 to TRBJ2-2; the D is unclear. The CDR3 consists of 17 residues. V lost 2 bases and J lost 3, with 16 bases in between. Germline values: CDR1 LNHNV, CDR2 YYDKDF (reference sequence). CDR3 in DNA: TGTGCCACCAGCAGACTTCACTCGAATCGGGACACCGGGGAGCTGTTTTTT. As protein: CATSRLHSNRDTGELFF.

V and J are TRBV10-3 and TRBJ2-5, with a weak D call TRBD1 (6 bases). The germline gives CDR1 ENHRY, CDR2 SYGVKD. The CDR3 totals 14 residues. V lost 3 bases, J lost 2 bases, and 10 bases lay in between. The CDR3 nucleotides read TGTGCCATCAGTGAAGGGACACGACAAGAGACCCAGTACTTC. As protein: CAISEGTRQETQYF.

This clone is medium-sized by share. In DNA form, the CDR3 reads TGTGCCAGCAGTCCTCCGGGACTAGTTACAGATACGCAGTATTTT. It codes for CASSPPGLVTDTQYF. V and J are TRBV6-5 and TRBJ2-3, with 8 bases identical to TRBD2. Germline V CDR1 and CDR2: MNHEY, SVGAGI. The CDR3 loop spans 15 amino acids. J lost 3 bases, V lost 5 bases, and 7 bases had no gene match.

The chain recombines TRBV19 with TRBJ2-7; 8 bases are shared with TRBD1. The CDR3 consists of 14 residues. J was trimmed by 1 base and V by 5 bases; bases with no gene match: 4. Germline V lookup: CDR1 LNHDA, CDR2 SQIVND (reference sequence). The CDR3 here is CASSQNRGSYEQYF. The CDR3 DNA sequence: TGTGCCAGTAGTCAAAACAGGGGGTCCTACGAGCAGTACTTC.

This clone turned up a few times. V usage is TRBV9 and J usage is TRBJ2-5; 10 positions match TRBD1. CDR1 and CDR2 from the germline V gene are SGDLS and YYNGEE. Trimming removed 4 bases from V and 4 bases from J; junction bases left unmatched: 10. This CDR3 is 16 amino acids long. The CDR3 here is CASSRRLGQGGETQYF. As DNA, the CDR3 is TGTGCCAGCAGCCGACGGCTAGGACAGGGGGGAGAGACCCAGTACTTC.

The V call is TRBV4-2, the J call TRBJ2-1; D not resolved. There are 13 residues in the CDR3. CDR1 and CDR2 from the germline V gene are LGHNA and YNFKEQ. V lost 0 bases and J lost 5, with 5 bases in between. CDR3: CASSQDKHNEQFF. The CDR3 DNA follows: TGTGCCAGCAGCCAAGACAAGCACAATGAGCAGTTCTTC.

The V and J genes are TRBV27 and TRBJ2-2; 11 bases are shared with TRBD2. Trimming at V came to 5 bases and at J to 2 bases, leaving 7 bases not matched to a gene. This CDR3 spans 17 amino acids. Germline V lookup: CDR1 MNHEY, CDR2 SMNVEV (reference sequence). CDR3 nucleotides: TGTGCCAGCAGTCCCCTCACTAGCGGGGGTAACACCGGGGAGCTGTTTTTT. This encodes CASSPLTSGGNTGELFF.

CDR3 DNA sequence: TGTGCCAGCAGCGTCTACAGGGGGGGGTACTCTGGAAACACCATATATTTT. This encodes CASSVYRGGYSGNTIYF. The chain is built from TRBV13 and TRBJ1-3, with TRBD1 matching 8 bases. Germline CDR1 is PRHDT and CDR2 is FYEKMQ (reference sequence). The CDR3 is made up of 17 amino acids. V was pared by 5 bases and J by 0 bases, with 9 bases of the junction left unmatched.

The CDR3 nucleotides read TGTGCCAGCAGCAAGACAGGGGGCGCCGGTGAAAAACTGTTTTTT. As protein: CASSKTGGAGEKLFF. V and J are TRBV7-2 and TRBJ1-4, with 10 nucleotides matching TRBD1. The ends lost 5 bases at V and 7 bases at J; junction bases unmatched: 7. CDR1 is SGHTA and CDR2 is FQGNSA in the germline V gene. CDR3 length equals 15 residues.